This is a list of T cell receptor beta chains from one sample in a study of Ad26.COV2.S vaccination and SARS-CoV-2 variants. The data were produced by immunoSEQ multiplex PCR, yet TCRdb's version contains in-frame clones alone and is incomplete. The sample comprises under 550,000 clones, around 90% of which are singletons, and 9.5% to 15% rests with the top ten. The starting material was peripheral blood, obtained in a trial of Ad26.COV2.S vaccine versus placebo. Source of these receptors: a person aged 18-65 years who received the Ad26.COV2.S COVID-19 vaccine or a placebo. The CDR3 runs from the conserved cysteine through the conserved F or W. Each record gives: J gene, clone size, D gene, V gene, CDR3 DNA, CDR3 protein. A D gene is named only where the DNA matches it firmly. Rows may omit the clone size; those that give it use once, few, many or a size class.

J gene: TRBJ2-2; clone size: once; D gene: TRBD2; V gene: TRBV13; CDR3 DNA: TGTGCCAGCTTGAGCGGGGCGTCGAACACCGGGGAGCTGTTTTTT; CDR3 protein: CASLSGASNTGELFF
J gene: TRBJ2-3; clone size: -; D gene: TRBD1; V gene: TRBV6-2/TRBV6-3; CDR3 DNA: TGTGCCAGCAGTCCCAAGCAAGGGGGCTCTCCAGATACGCAGTATTTT; CDR3 protein: CASSPKQGGSPDTQYF
J gene: TRBJ2-2; clone size: -; D gene: TRBD2; V gene: TRBV19; CDR3 DNA: TGTGCCAGTAGTGAGAGCGGGAGGGGCACCGGGGAGCTGTTTTTT; CDR3 protein: CASSESGRGTGELFF
J gene: TRBJ2-1; clone size: -; D gene: TRBD2; V gene: TRBV13; CDR3 DNA: TGTGCCAGCAAGGGAGCGGGGTCCTACAATGAGCAGTTCTTC; CDR3 protein: CASKGAGSYNEQFF
J gene: TRBJ2-5; clone size: -; D gene: TRBD2; V gene: TRBV9; CDR3 DNA: TGTGCCAGCAGTGCCGGGACTAGCGGGGTCGAAGAGACCCAGTACTTC; CDR3 protein: CASSAGTSGVEETQYF
J gene: TRBJ1-2; clone size: -; D gene: -; V gene: TRBV27; CDR3 DNA: TGTGCCAGCAGGCCCGACTGGGACTATGGCTACACCTTC; CDR3 protein: CASRPDWDYGYTF
J gene: TRBJ1-4; clone size: -; D gene: -; V gene: TRBV5-1; CDR3 DNA: TGCGCCAGCAGCTTCGGTGCAACTAATGAAAAACTGTTTTTT; CDR3 protein: CASSFGATNEKLFF
J gene: TRBJ2-7; clone size: -; D gene: TRBD2; V gene: TRBV9; CDR3 DNA: TGTGCCAGCAGCTCCCAGCGGGGAGAGCAGTACTTC; CDR3 protein: CASSSQRGEQYF
J gene: TRBJ2-1; clone size: -; D gene: -; V gene: TRBV25-1; CDR3 DNA: TGTGCCAGCAGTGATCATGGCCTTCGGTTCTTC; CDR3 protein: CASSDHGLRFF
J gene: TRBJ1-1; clone size: -; D gene: -; V gene: TRBV3-1/TRBV3-2; CDR3 DNA: TGTGCCAGCAGCCAAGGAGGGACACCCGAGGGACAAGCTTTCTTT; CDR3 protein: CASSQGGTPEGQAFF
J gene: TRBJ2-2; clone size: few; D gene: TRBD1; V gene: TRBV7-3; CDR3 DNA: TGTGCCAGTGCAGGGGGGAACACCGGGGAGCTGTTTTTT; CDR3 protein: CASAGGNTGELFF
J gene: TRBJ1-3; clone size: -; D gene: -; V gene: TRBV5-8; CDR3 DNA: TGTGCCAGCAGCTTGGCCTATCCCCAGGGGAGTGACACCATATATTTT; CDR3 protein: CASSLAYPQGSDTIYF
J gene: TRBJ2-1; clone size: few; D gene: -; V gene: TRBV3-1/TRBV3-2; CDR3 DNA: TGTGCCAGCAGCCAATGGGGGTCCTACAATGAGCAGTTCTTC; CDR3 protein: CASSQWGSYNEQFF
J gene: TRBJ2-1; clone size: -; D gene: -; V gene: TRBV2; CDR3 DNA: TGTGCCAGCAGTGAAGCTACTAGCTCTTACAATGAGCAGTTCTTC; CDR3 protein: CASSEATSSYNEQFF
J gene: TRBJ2-1; clone size: -; D gene: TRBD2; V gene: TRBV5-1; CDR3 DNA: TGCGCCAGCAGCTTGGTGGTAGCGGGAGAGGGTGAGCAGTTCTTC; CDR3 protein: CASSLVVAGEGEQFF
J gene: TRBJ1-2; clone size: -; D gene: TRBD1; V gene: TRBV6-5; CDR3 DNA: TGTGCCAGCAGTTACTCGACAGGGGGCTATGGCTACACCTTC; CDR3 protein: CASSYSTGGYGYTF
J gene: TRBJ2-7; clone size: -; D gene: -; V gene: TRBV4-3; CDR3 DNA: TGCGCCAGCAGCCAAGATGGGAGTCAGACATTATCATACGAGCAGTACTTC; CDR3 protein: CASSQDGSQTLSYEQYF
J gene: TRBJ2-7; clone size: -; D gene: -; V gene: TRBV6-5; CDR3 DNA: TGTGCCAGCAGACGGGCGCGGTCCTACGAGCAGTACTTC; CDR3 protein: CASRRARSYEQYF
J gene: TRBJ2-1; clone size: -; D gene: -; V gene: TRBV15; CDR3 DNA: TGTGCCACCAGCAGAGTTAAGAATCCCTCGAGCTCCTACAATGAGCAGTTCTTC; CDR3 protein: CATSRVKNPSSSYNEQFF
J gene: TRBJ1-3; clone size: -; D gene: -; V gene: TRBV27; CDR3 DNA: TGTGCCAGCAGTCCGAGTCGTACATCTGGAAACACCATATATTTT; CDR3 protein: CASSPSRTSGNTIYF
J gene: TRBJ2-5; clone size: once; D gene: -; V gene: TRBV7-9; CDR3 DNA: TGTGCCAGCAGCCCCCCACTCCAAGAGACCCAGTACTTC; CDR3 protein: CASSPPLQETQYF
J gene: TRBJ2-1; clone size: -; D gene: -; V gene: TRBV11-3; CDR3 DNA: TGTGCCAGCAGCGACTATACTGACCCTCTGAACGAGCAGTTCTTC; CDR3 protein: CASSDYTDPLNEQFF
J gene: TRBJ1-5; clone size: -; D gene: -; V gene: TRBV10-3; CDR3 DNA: TGTGCCATCAGTGACACAGCGGATCAGCCCCAGCATTTT; CDR3 protein: CAISDTADQPQHF
J gene: TRBJ2-7; clone size: -; D gene: TRBD2; V gene: TRBV28; CDR3 DNA: TGTGCCAGCAGTTCCATACACTTGACTAGCGGGAGAAGCTACGAGCAGTACTTC; CDR3 protein: CASSSIHLTSGRSYEQYF
J gene: TRBJ2-1; clone size: -; D gene: TRBD2; V gene: TRBV5-1; CDR3 DNA: TGCGCCAGCAGCTTGGGGAGCGGGAGGGAAGATGAGCAGTTCTTC; CDR3 protein: CASSLGSGREDEQFF
J gene: TRBJ2-3; clone size: -; D gene: -; V gene: TRBV7-3; CDR3 DNA: TGTGCCAGCAGCCGGGGCCTTACAGATACGCAGTATTTT; CDR3 protein: CASSRGLTDTQYF
J gene: TRBJ1-1; clone size: -; D gene: -; V gene: TRBV4-3; CDR3 DNA: TGCGCCAGCAGCCATATGGTAGAAAGACGGCGTGTCTTT; CDR3 protein: CASSHMVERRRVF
J gene: TRBJ1-5; clone size: -; D gene: TRBD1; V gene: TRBV2; CDR3 DNA: TGTGCCAGCAGAGGGGACAGAAGCAATCAGCCCCAGCATTTT; CDR3 protein: CASRGDRSNQPQHF
J gene: TRBJ1-2; clone size: -; D gene: TRBD1; V gene: TRBV5-1; CDR3 DNA: TGCGCCAGCAGCCCGGACAGGGGGCCGGGTGGCTACACCTTC; CDR3 protein: CASSPDRGPGGYTF
J gene: TRBJ2-7; clone size: -; D gene: -; V gene: TRBV6-5; CDR3 DNA: TGTGCCAGCAGTTACCGAGGGATCTCCTACGAGCAGTACTTC; CDR3 protein: CASSYRGISYEQYF
J gene: TRBJ2-7; clone size: -; D gene: -; V gene: TRBV6-5; CDR3 DNA: TGTGCCAGCAGCCCACTCGGGGAAGGCGAGCAGTACTTC; CDR3 protein: CASSPLGEGEQYF
J gene: TRBJ2-5; clone size: -; D gene: -; V gene: TRBV18; CDR3 DNA: TGTGCCAGCTCACGGGCGGGACTTCAAGAGACCCAGTACTTC; CDR3 protein: CASSRAGLQETQYF
J gene: TRBJ1-6; clone size: few; D gene: TRBD1; V gene: TRBV28; CDR3 DNA: TGTGCCAGCAGTCCCCGGGACAGGGATCATTCACCCCTCCACTTT; CDR3 protein: CASSPRDRDHSPLHF
J gene: TRBJ1-5; clone size: -; D gene: -; V gene: TRBV19; CDR3 DNA: TGTGCCAGTAGTATGAGGAGGCCGGAGGGCAATCAGCCCCAGCATTTT; CDR3 protein: CASSMRRPEGNQPQHF
J gene: TRBJ2-2; clone size: -; D gene: -; V gene: TRBV16; CDR3 DNA: TGTGCCAGCAGCCAATACGGGAACACCGGGGAGCTGTTTTTT; CDR3 protein: CASSQYGNTGELFF
J gene: TRBJ1-3; clone size: -; D gene: -; V gene: TRBV5-1; CDR3 DNA: TGCGCCAGCAGGGCCGACGGAAGCTCTGGAAACACCATATATTTT; CDR3 protein: CASRADGSSGNTIYF
J gene: TRBJ1-1; clone size: -; D gene: -; V gene: TRBV6-5; CDR3 DNA: TGTGCCAGCAGGCCAACAGGGAACACTGAAGCTTTCTTT; CDR3 protein: CASRPTGNTEAFF
J gene: TRBJ2-3; clone size: -; D gene: -; V gene: TRBV5-4; CDR3 DNA: TGTGCAATGAGGAGGAGCGTATCTAGCACAGATACGCAGTATTTT; CDR3 protein: CAMRRSVSSTDTQYF
J gene: TRBJ2-5; clone size: -; D gene: -; V gene: TRBV19; CDR3 DNA: TGTGCCAGTAGCCCCCGGATCCCGAAAGAGACCCAGTACTTC; CDR3 protein: CASSPRIPKETQYF
J gene: TRBJ2-1; clone size: -; D gene: -; V gene: TRBV7-8; CDR3 DNA: TGTGCCAGCAGCTTAGCCGGGGGAACCTACAATGAGCAGTTCTTC; CDR3 protein: CASSLAGGTYNEQFF
J gene: TRBJ1-1; clone size: -; D gene: -; V gene: TRBV7-2; CDR3 DNA: TGTGCCAGCAGCTTATCTGGGGCGCCGGCTGAAGCTTTCTTT; CDR3 protein: CASSLSGAPAEAFF
J gene: TRBJ2-1; clone size: -; D gene: -; V gene: TRBV3-1/TRBV3-2; CDR3 DNA: TGTGCCAGCAGCCGAACCGGGACATACTACAATGAGCAGTTCTTC; CDR3 protein: CASSRTGTYYNEQFF
J gene: TRBJ1-1; clone size: -; D gene: -; V gene: TRBV7-6; CDR3 DNA: TGTGCCAGCAGACAGGTGAACACTGAAGCTTTCTTT; CDR3 protein: CASRQVNTEAFF
J gene: TRBJ1-2; clone size: once; D gene: -; V gene: TRBV7-9; CDR3 DNA: TGTGCCAGCAGCTTAGGGCAACTAGGGGGCTACACCTTC; CDR3 protein: CASSLGQLGGYTF
J gene: TRBJ2-1; clone size: -; D gene: -; V gene: TRBV18; CDR3 DNA: TGTGCCAGCTCACCACCTGGGGAGAGGAACAATGAGCAGTTCTTC; CDR3 protein: CASSPPGERNNEQFF
J gene: TRBJ2-1; clone size: -; D gene: TRBD2; V gene: TRBV7-2; CDR3 DNA: TGTGCCAGCAGCTTAGTCGGGAGGGGCTCCTACAATGAGCAGTTCTTC; CDR3 protein: CASSLVGRGSYNEQFF
J gene: TRBJ2-7; clone size: -; D gene: -; V gene: TRBV27; CDR3 DNA: TGTGCCAGCAGCCACGGGCGTTCCTACGAGCAGTACTTC; CDR3 protein: CASSHGRSYEQYF
J gene: TRBJ2-2; clone size: once; D gene: -; V gene: TRBV6-5; CDR3 DNA: TGTGCCACCCCCCAGTCGAACACCGGGGAGCTGTTTTTT; CDR3 protein: CATPQSNTGELFF
J gene: TRBJ1-1; clone size: -; D gene: -; V gene: TRBV5-5; CDR3 DNA: TGTGCCAGCAGCCCCGCCAGGGATGGTTTCTTT; CDR3 protein: CASSPARDGFF
J gene: TRBJ2-1; clone size: -; D gene: TRBD2; V gene: TRBV7-2; CDR3 DNA: TGTGCCAGCAGCTTAGAACTAGCGGGAGGGCGAAATGAGCAGTTCTTC; CDR3 protein: CASSLELAGGRNEQFF
J gene: TRBJ2-1; clone size: -; D gene: -; V gene: TRBV5-5; CDR3 DNA: TGTGCCAGCAGCTACGATGTCGTATACAATGAGCAGTTCTTC; CDR3 protein: CASSYDVVYNEQFF
J gene: TRBJ2-1; clone size: -; D gene: TRBD2; V gene: TRBV4-3; CDR3 DNA: TGCGCCAGCAGCCAAGATTGGGCTAGCGGGAGCCTCTACAATGAGCAGTTCTTC; CDR3 protein: CASSQDWASGSLYNEQFF
J gene: TRBJ2-1; clone size: once; D gene: -; V gene: TRBV29-1; CDR3 DNA: TGCAGCGTTGAACTAGGGGGGAAAGCCTACAATGAGCAGTTCTTC; CDR3 protein: CSVELGGKAYNEQFF
J gene: TRBJ1-5; clone size: -; D gene: -; V gene: TRBV4-3; CDR3 DNA: TGCGCCAGCAGCCAAGACAGGGGACAGCCCCAGCATTTT; CDR3 protein: CASSQDRGQPQHF
J gene: TRBJ2-1; clone size: -; D gene: -; V gene: TRBV16; CDR3 DNA: TGTGCCAGCAGCCAATCCCTAAATGAGCAGTTCTTC; CDR3 protein: CASSQSLNEQFF